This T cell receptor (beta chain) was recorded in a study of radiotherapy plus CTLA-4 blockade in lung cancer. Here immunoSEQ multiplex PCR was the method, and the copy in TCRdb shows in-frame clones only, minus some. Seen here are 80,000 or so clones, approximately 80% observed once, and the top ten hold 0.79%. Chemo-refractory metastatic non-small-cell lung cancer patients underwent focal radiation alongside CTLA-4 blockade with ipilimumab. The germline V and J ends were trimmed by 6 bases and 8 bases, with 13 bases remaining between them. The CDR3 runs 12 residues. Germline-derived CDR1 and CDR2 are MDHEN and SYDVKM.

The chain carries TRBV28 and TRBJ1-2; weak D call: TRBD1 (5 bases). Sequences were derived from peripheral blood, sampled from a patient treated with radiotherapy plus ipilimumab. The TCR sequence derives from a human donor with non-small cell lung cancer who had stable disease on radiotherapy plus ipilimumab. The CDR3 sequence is CASRGPGGGYTF. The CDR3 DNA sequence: TGTGCCAGCAGGGGACCGGGGGGAGGCTACACCTTC.